Listed below are T cell receptor beta chains from one sample, sequenced in a study of T cell repertoires in cytomegalovirus infection. One entry per CDR3 protein results from TCRdb running MiXCR on the reads. The sample holds just over 300,000 distinct CDR3 sequences; roughly a sixth are singletons and the top ten take about 12%. The material sequenced was PBMCs. The receptors here all came from a human donor in good health (CMV status not recorded). Some clones in this sample may be carry-over from other donors' samples. Each CDR3 is given with its conserved first and last residue. D genes are given only for firm matches. Rows may omit the clone size; those that give it use once, few, many or a size class.

V	D	J	size	DNA	CDR3
TRBV7-2	.	TRBJ1-1	many	TGTGCCAGTAAGGGTGGGGGTGGAAACACTGAAGCTTTCTTT	CASKGGGGNTEAFF
TRBV7-9	.	TRBJ2-1	many	TGTGCCAGCAGCTTTGTCTTGGCGTGGGGGAGTTCAGACAATGAGCAGTTCTTC	CASSFVLAWGSSDNEQFF
TRBV9	.	TRBJ1-2	few	TGTGCCAGCAGCGTAGAAGAGGGCTGGGGCTACACCTTC	CASSVEEGWGYTF
TRBV3-1	TRBD2	TRBJ2-1	.	TGTGCCAGCAGCCCCCGGACACTAGCGGGGAAGCAGTTCTTC	CASSPRTLAGKQFF
TRBV28	.	TRBJ2-2	few	TGTGCCAGCAAATCCACGTTGAGGACCGGGGAGCTGTTTTTT	CASKSTLRTGELFF
TRBV20-1	TRBD1	TRBJ1-6	few	TGCAGTGCTAGAGACTCCAGACAGGGGACTAATTCACCCCTCCACTTT	CSARDSRQGTNSPLHF
TRBV5-4	.	TRBJ2-3	few	TGTGCCAGCAGCTTTATGAGCGCAGATACGCAGTATTTT	CASSFMSADTQYF
TRBV6-8	.	TRBJ2-1	.	TGTGCCAGCAACCCGGGGGCCCACTACAATGAGCAGTTCTTC	CASNPGAHYNEQFF
TRBV4-3	.	TRBJ2-2	.	TGCGCCAGCAGCCCGTCAGTCGTCGGGGAGCTGTTTTTT	CASSPSVVGELFF
TRBV6-5	.	TRBJ2-2	.	TGTGCCAGCAGTTACTCGCCTAGAAGAGACACCGGGGAGCTGTTTTTT	CASSYSPRRDTGELFF
TRBV12-3/TRBV12-4	TRBD1	TRBJ2-4	many	TGTGCCAGCAGTTTTGGGACAGGGAAAAACATTCAGTACTTC	CASSFGTGKNIQYF
TRBV11-1	TRBD2	TRBJ2-3	many	TGTGCCAGCAGCTGGCTAGCGGTGGGAAATACGCAGTATTTT	CASSWLAVGNTQYF
TRBV5-6	.	TRBJ1-2	many	TGTGCCAGCAGCTTGGTGGGGGTGCAGAACTATGGCTACACCTTC	CASSLVGVQNYGYTF
TRBV6-1	TRBD1	TRBJ1-6	many	TGTGCCAGCAGCGGACAGGGCTTAATGCTCCACTTT	CASSGQGLMLHF
TRBV7-2	.	TRBJ1-6	.	TGTGCCAGCGGCGCGACTAGGGATTCACCCCTCCACTTT	CASGATRDSPLHF
TRBV6-2/TRBV6-3	TRBD1	TRBJ2-2	few	TGTGCCAGCTCAAACTACGACGGGACAGCCAACACCGGGGAGCTGTTTTTT	CASSNYDGTANTGELFF
TRBV28	TRBD2	TRBJ2-1	many	TGTGCCAGCACCAGAACGGGGGGATACAATGAGCAGTTCTTC	CASTRTGGYNEQFF
TRBV7-8	TRBD2	TRBJ2-3	many	TGTGCCAGCAGCATTCCGGGACTAGCAGATACGCAGTATTTT	CASSIPGLADTQYF
TRBV11-1	TRBD2	TRBJ2-1	few	TGTGCCAGCAGCTTCAGCGGGGTTCCCTACAATGAGCAGTTCTTC	CASSFSGVPYNEQFF
TRBV4-2	.	TRBJ2-3	few	TGTGCCAGCAGCCAAGCTGTTGGCGGGGTGGGCACAGATACGCAGTATTTT	CASSQAVGGVGTDTQYF
TRBV4-3	.	TRBJ1-5	.	TGCGCCAGCAGCCAAGAGGTGGAGTCAGATAGCAATCAGCCCCAGCATTTT	CASSQEVESDSNQPQHF
TRBV25-1	.	TRBJ1-1	many	TGTGCCAGCAGTGAATTTGGCGTACTGAACACTGAAGCTTTCTTT	CASSEFGVLNTEAFF
TRBV7-2	.	TRBJ2-6	many	TGTGCCAGCAGCCTCAAGATGGGCACTGGGGCCAACGTCCTGACTTTC	CASSLKMGTGANVLTF
TRBV28	.	TRBJ1-5	many	TGTGCCAGCAGTTTATTCGCAGGAAGGGGCCAGCCCCAGCATTTT	CASSLFAGRGQPQHF
TRBV5-8	.	TRBJ2-2	.	TGTGCCAGCAGCAAGGGACCGGGACAAAACACCGGGGAGCTGTTTTTT	CASSKGPGQNTGELFF
TRBV5-5	.	TRBJ2-5	few	TGTGCCAGCAGCTTATGGGAAGCAGAGACCCAGTACTTC	CASSLWEAETQYF
TRBV2	TRBD1	TRBJ2-7	.	TGTGCCAGCAGCGGGACAGGTCTCGAGCAGTACTTC	CASSGTGLEQYF
TRBV4-3	.	TRBJ1-1	many	TGCGCCAGCAGCCAGGAACTTTGGGCTTCCGAAGCTTTCTTT	CASSQELWASEAFF
TRBV7-9	.	TRBJ2-5	many	TGTGCCAGCAGCTTACAACAGGGCCAAGAGACCCAGTACTTC	CASSLQQGQETQYF
TRBV3-1	.	TRBJ2-3	.	TGTGCCAGCAGCTCCATGATCATCACAGATACGCAGTATTTT	CASSSMIITDTQYF
TRBV28	.	TRBJ1-2	many	TGTGCCAGCAGTTCCACAGCGGGCGGCTACACCTTC	CASSSTAGGYTF
TRBV2	.	TRBJ2-3	.	TGTGCCAGCGGGGGGGCCTTACAGGGAGATACGCAGTATTTT	CASGGALQGDTQYF
TRBV7-6	.	TRBJ1-4	many	TGTGCCAGCAGCTCCTCGGCGTCTGCAACTAATGAAAAACTGTTTTTT	CASSSSASATNEKLFF
TRBV9	.	TRBJ2-5	.	TGTGCCAGCAGCCTCCCCCGCGGCAGGGAGGAGACCCAGTACTTC	CASSLPRGREETQYF
TRBV7-2	TRBD2	TRBJ2-4	many	TGTGCCAGCAGCTTTAGCGGGGTCCTAGCCAAAAACATTCAGTACTTC	CASSFSGVLAKNIQYF
TRBV6-6	.	TRBJ2-2	many	TGTGCCAGCAGTTACACGTCTGCGGGGGAGCTGTTTTTT	CASSYTSAGELFF
TRBV6-2/TRBV6-3	.	TRBJ2-7	.	TGTGCCAGCAGTTACAGTATCGGCAGAGAGGTCTACGAGCAGTACTTC	CASSYSIGREVYEQYF
TRBV20-1	.	TRBJ2-3	.	TGCAGTGCTACCGACCGGAGGGGCCCGCGTTCTAGCACAGATACGCAGTATTTT	CSATDRRGPRSSTDTQYF
TRBV20-1	TRBD2	TRBJ2-2	.	TGCAGTGCTAAGGGACTAGACACCGGGGAGCTGTTTTTT	CSAKGLDTGELFF
TRBV10-3	TRBD1	TRBJ1-5	few	TGTGCCATCAGTGAAGGACAGGGACTAAGGTACAATCAGCCCCAGCATTTT	CAISEGQGLRYNQPQHF
TRBV11-2	.	TRBJ2-3	many	TGTGCCAGCAGCCAACCGCTAGTAGCAGATACGCAGTATTTT	CASSQPLVADTQYF
TRBV20-1	TRBD1	TRBJ1-2	many	TGCAGTGCTCACCCCGGACAGGGGAGAGGTTCCTATGGCTACACCTTC	CSAHPGQGRGSYGYTF
TRBV6-6	.	TRBJ1-3	.	TGTGCCAGCTCCGGACAGAATGGAAACACCATATATTTT	CASSGQNGNTIYF
TRBV27	TRBD1	TRBJ2-7	.	TGTGCCACCAGTCCGACAGGGGGGCACGAGCAGTACTTC	CATSPTGGHEQYF
TRBV2	.	TRBJ2-2	.	TGTGCCAGCAAACCAGGGGTCTCCACCGGGGAGCTGTTTTTT	CASKPGVSTGELFF
TRBV7-2	.	TRBJ1-6	few	TGTGCCAGCACCCCCCAGGGGCCAAATTCACCCCTCCACTTT	CASTPQGPNSPLHF
TRBV7-2	.	TRBJ2-7	many	TGTGCCAGCAGCCCTCGGGACGGGTCCTACGAGCAGTACTTC	CASSPRDGSYEQYF
TRBV10-3	.	TRBJ2-6	few	TGTGCCATCAGCGGGCAGCTCTCTGGGGCCAACGTCCTGACTTTC	CAISGQLSGANVLTF
TRBV12-3/TRBV12-4	TRBD2	TRBJ2-7	many	TGTGCCAGCAGTTTATCCGGACTAGCAGACGAGCAGTACTTC	CASSLSGLADEQYF
TRBV7-2	TRBD1	TRBJ1-6	.	TGTGCCAGCAGCTTAGTTAGGACAGGGGATTTTAATTCACCCATCCAATTT	CASSLVRTGDFNSPIQF
TRBV7-9	.	TRBJ1-2	.	TGTGCCAGCAGCTTATCAGGCAGGGGAGCGGCTGGCTACACCTTC	CASSLSGRGAAGYTF
TRBV6-5	.	TRBJ1-2	.	TGTGCCAGCAGTCCCGGGGGCGGCCGACATGGCTACACCTTC	CASSPGGGRHGYTF
TRBV3-1	.	TRBJ2-3	.	TGTGCCAGCAGCCGCGAGCTAGCCTCCACAGATACGCAGTATTTT	CASSRELASTDTQYF